This is a list of T cell receptor beta chains from one sample in a study of Tregs in tolerant kidney transplant recipients. The protocol was immunoSEQ multiplex PCR, while the TCRdb copy is restricted to in-frame clones and leaves out a portion. The sample includes about 240,000 clones, 84% of them seen just once. Sequencing was carried out using CD4+ T cells from blood. These receptors were collected from a human donor in good health. Both conserved end residues are part of each CDR3. The order of the fields is J gene, clone size, D gene, V gene, CDR3 DNA, CDR3 protein. A D gene is named only where the DNA matches it firmly. Rows give clone size only sometimes, using once, few, many, or a class for an expanded clone.

j_gene: TRBJ2-5; abundance: .; d_gene: .; v_gene: TRBV6-4; CDR3nt: TGTGCCAGCAGTGATGCGGGCGGCCGAGAGACCCAGTACTTC; CDR3aa: CASSDAGGRETQYF
j_gene: TRBJ1-2; abundance: .; d_gene: .; v_gene: TRBV11-2; CDR3nt: TGTGCCAGCAGCTTCTCTGGGGCTGGCTATGGCTACACCTTC; CDR3aa: CASSFSGAGYGYTF
j_gene: TRBJ2-5; abundance: once; d_gene: .; v_gene: TRBV4-2; CDR3nt: TGTGCCAGCAGCCGGGACACCAACGCATTAAAAAAAGAGACCCAGTACTTC; CDR3aa: CASSRDTNALKKETQYF
j_gene: TRBJ2-7; abundance: .; d_gene: .; v_gene: TRBV10-3; CDR3nt: TGTGCCATCGGTGGCGGGACGAACTCCTACGAGCAGTACTTC; CDR3aa: CAIGGGTNSYEQYF
j_gene: TRBJ1-2; abundance: few; d_gene: .; v_gene: TRBV6-5; CDR3nt: TGTGCCAGCAGTTACGATCTCGGCCTCGGGGATACCTTC; CDR3aa: CASSYDLGLGDTF
j_gene: TRBJ2-1; abundance: .; d_gene: .; v_gene: TRBV7-3; CDR3nt: TGTGCCAGCAGCTTTGGCGGCTACAATGAGCAGTTCTTC; CDR3aa: CASSFGGYNEQFF
j_gene: TRBJ2-6; abundance: once; d_gene: TRBD1; v_gene: TRBV5-1; CDR3nt: TGCGCCAGCAGCTTGGTGCGGGACAGGTATTCTGGGGCCAACGTCCTGACTTTC; CDR3aa: CASSLVRDRYSGANVLTF
j_gene: TRBJ2-3; abundance: .; d_gene: .; v_gene: TRBV2; CDR3nt: TGTGCCCACTCGAGTTCCTACACAGATACGCAGTATTTT; CDR3aa: CAHSSSYTDTQYF
j_gene: TRBJ1-5; abundance: .; d_gene: .; v_gene: TRBV18; CDR3nt: TGTGCCAGCTCACCAGGAGGGGGGAATCAGCCCCAGCATTTT; CDR3aa: CASSPGGGNQPQHF
j_gene: TRBJ2-3; abundance: once; d_gene: .; v_gene: TRBV18; CDR3nt: TGTGCCAGCTCCGTTATTAGCACAGATACGCAGTATTTT; CDR3aa: CASSVISTDTQYF
j_gene: TRBJ2-7; abundance: once; d_gene: .; v_gene: TRBV6-5; CDR3nt: TGTGCCAGCAGTCGGGGGCCTGACTCCTACGAGCAGTACTTC; CDR3aa: CASSRGPDSYEQYF
j_gene: TRBJ1-1; abundance: .; d_gene: .; v_gene: TRBV2; CDR3nt: TGTGCCAGCAGGACAAACATGAACACTGAAGCTTTCTTT; CDR3aa: CASRTNMNTEAFF
j_gene: TRBJ1-2; abundance: few; d_gene: .; v_gene: TRBV7-9; CDR3nt: TGTGCCAGCAGCTTGGCCGGGGTGGGTGGCTACACCTTC; CDR3aa: CASSLAGVGGYTF
j_gene: TRBJ1-1; abundance: .; d_gene: TRBD1; v_gene: TRBV10-3; CDR3nt: TGTGCCATCAGTAAACAGGGGGGGAACACTGAAGCTTTCTTT; CDR3aa: CAISKQGGNTEAFF
j_gene: TRBJ2-1; abundance: .; d_gene: .; v_gene: TRBV6-5; CDR3nt: TGTGCCAGCAGTTCCGGGGCGGGACGGTGGTCTACTGAGCAGTTCTTC; CDR3aa: CASSSGAGRWSTEQFF
j_gene: TRBJ2-3; abundance: .; d_gene: .; v_gene: TRBV5-8; CDR3nt: TGTGCCAGCAGCTGGGAATTAGATACGCAGTATTTT; CDR3aa: CASSWELDTQYF
j_gene: TRBJ2-1; abundance: .; d_gene: TRBD2; v_gene: TRBV18; CDR3nt: TGTGCCAGCTCACCACCGGGACTAGCGGGAGGAAACAATGAGCAGTTCTTC; CDR3aa: CASSPPGLAGGNNEQFF
j_gene: TRBJ2-1; abundance: once; d_gene: TRBD2; v_gene: TRBV10-3; CDR3nt: TGTGCCATCAGGGGACTAGCGATAGGTGAGCAGTTCTTC; CDR3aa: CAIRGLAIGEQFF
j_gene: TRBJ2-3; abundance: .; d_gene: TRBD2; v_gene: TRBV6-5; CDR3nt: TGTGCCAGCGGAGCGGGGGGGCCCCGCACAGATACGCAGTATTTT; CDR3aa: CASGAGGPRTDTQYF
j_gene: TRBJ2-1; abundance: .; d_gene: TRBD2; v_gene: TRBV9; CDR3nt: TGTGCCAGCAGATCGGGGGGGCAACAGTTCTTC; CDR3aa: CASRSGGQQFF
j_gene: TRBJ2-3; abundance: once; d_gene: .; v_gene: TRBV5-6; CDR3nt: TGTGCCAGCAGCTTGGTCCCTAGCACAGATACGCAGTATTTT; CDR3aa: CASSLVPSTDTQYF
j_gene: TRBJ2-5; abundance: .; d_gene: .; v_gene: TRBV18; CDR3nt: TGTGCCAGCTCACCCAGGCTTGGGCCCGAGACCCAGTACTTC; CDR3aa: CASSPRLGPETQYF
j_gene: TRBJ2-3; abundance: .; d_gene: TRBD1; v_gene: TRBV18; CDR3nt: TGTGCCAGCTCACCGTTACAGGGGACGACCACAGATACGCAGTATTTT; CDR3aa: CASSPLQGTTTDTQYF
j_gene: TRBJ2-1; abundance: .; d_gene: .; v_gene: TRBV7-2; CDR3nt: TGTGCCAGCAGCCCAAATTGGGGCCACTCCTACAATGAGCAGTTCTTC; CDR3aa: CASSPNWGHSYNEQFF
j_gene: TRBJ1-5; abundance: .; d_gene: .; v_gene: TRBV2; CDR3nt: TGTGCCAGCAGTGAGATTTCGGGGAATCAGCCCCAGCATTTT; CDR3aa: CASSEISGNQPQHF
j_gene: TRBJ2-3; abundance: .; d_gene: TRBD2; v_gene: TRBV11-2; CDR3nt: TGTGCCAGCAGCCGAGGGGATAGCGGGATCGGCACAGATACGCAGTATTTT; CDR3aa: CASSRGDSGIGTDTQYF
j_gene: TRBJ2-2; abundance: .; d_gene: TRBD1; v_gene: TRBV28; CDR3nt: TGTGCCAGCACCCAACGGGGGACAGGAGATGGCGGGGAGCTGTTTTTT; CDR3aa: CASTQRGTGDGGELFF
j_gene: TRBJ2-2; abundance: .; d_gene: .; v_gene: TRBV27; CDR3nt: TGTGCCAGCGCAGGCTCCCTCCGCCAGCTGTTTTTT; CDR3aa: CASAGSLRQLFF
j_gene: TRBJ1-3; abundance: .; d_gene: .; v_gene: TRBV6-5; CDR3nt: TGTGCCAGCAGTTACTCGACGGGGGGCGTTGGAAACACCATATATTTT; CDR3aa: CASSYSTGGVGNTIYF
j_gene: TRBJ1-2; abundance: .; d_gene: .; v_gene: TRBV5-1; CDR3nt: TGCGCCAGCAGGAACGGCGGTCGGCGAACCTATGGCTACACCTTC; CDR3aa: CASRNGGRRTYGYTF
j_gene: TRBJ1-1; abundance: once; d_gene: .; v_gene: TRBV18; CDR3nt: TGTGCCAGCTCATCGAATACGGGGAACACTGAAGCTTTCTTT; CDR3aa: CASSSNTGNTEAFF
j_gene: TRBJ2-7; abundance: .; d_gene: TRBD2; v_gene: TRBV19; CDR3nt: TGTGCCAGTCCCCAGCGGGGGGGCGACGAGCAATACTTC; CDR3aa: CASPQRGGDEQYF
j_gene: TRBJ2-7; abundance: .; d_gene: .; v_gene: TRBV2; CDR3nt: TGTGCCAGCAGTGAAGGCCAGGTTCCCACCTACGAGCAGTACTTC; CDR3aa: CASSEGQVPTYEQYF
j_gene: TRBJ2-7; abundance: .; d_gene: .; v_gene: TRBV7-9; CDR3nt: TGTGCCAGCAGCTTAAACGGCGTTCCGAGCTCCTACGAGCAGTACTTC; CDR3aa: CASSLNGVPSSYEQYF
j_gene: TRBJ2-3; abundance: .; d_gene: .; v_gene: TRBV5-4; CDR3nt: TGTGCCAGCAGCTTGGCCGGTCCGCGGACTAGCACAGATACGCAGTATTTT; CDR3aa: CASSLAGPRTSTDTQYF
j_gene: TRBJ2-2; abundance: .; d_gene: TRBD1; v_gene: TRBV18; CDR3nt: TGTGCCAGCTCACCAGTCGGACAGGGCGGCACCGGGGAGCTGTTTTTT; CDR3aa: CASSPVGQGGTGELFF
j_gene: TRBJ1-1; abundance: .; d_gene: .; v_gene: TRBV7-2; CDR3nt: TGTGCCAGCACCCCCCCAGGGATACGGAACACTGAAGCTTTCTTT; CDR3aa: CASTPPGIRNTEAFF
j_gene: TRBJ2-7; abundance: .; d_gene: TRBD2; v_gene: TRBV6-1; CDR3nt: TGTGCCAGCCGACTAGCGGGAGGAACCTACGAGCAGTACTTC; CDR3aa: CASRLAGGTYEQYF
j_gene: TRBJ1-2; abundance: .; d_gene: .; v_gene: TRBV30; CDR3nt: TGTGCCTGGAGTGTACCGGGGGGAGCTACCTATGGCTACACCTTC; CDR3aa: CAWSVPGGATYGYTF
j_gene: TRBJ1-4; abundance: .; d_gene: .; v_gene: TRBV2; CDR3nt: TGTGCCAGCAGGATCCTGCGGCATGAAAAACTGTTTTTT; CDR3aa: CASRILRHEKLFF
j_gene: TRBJ2-5; abundance: .; d_gene: .; v_gene: TRBV5-1; CDR3nt: TGCGCCAGCACCACCCCGGGGAGCGCGGAGACCCAGTACTTC; CDR3aa: CASTTPGSAETQYF
j_gene: TRBJ2-5; abundance: .; d_gene: TRBD2; v_gene: TRBV11-3; CDR3nt: TGTGCCAGCAGCCGTGGGGGGGAAGAGACCCAGTACTTC; CDR3aa: CASSRGGEETQYF
j_gene: TRBJ2-7; abundance: .; d_gene: .; v_gene: TRBV19; CDR3nt: TGTGCCAGTAGTATTGGGAGGGGGCGATACGAGCAGTACTTC; CDR3aa: CASSIGRGRYEQYF
j_gene: TRBJ2-7; abundance: few; d_gene: TRBD2; v_gene: TRBV6-6; CDR3nt: TGTGCCAGCAGTTACTCCTTGGGCGGGGGCTCCTACGAGCAGTACTTC; CDR3aa: CASSYSLGGGSYEQYF
j_gene: TRBJ2-5; abundance: .; d_gene: .; v_gene: TRBV5-1; CDR3nt: TGCGCCAGCAGCGACCTGGGAGGTGAGACCCAGTACTTC; CDR3aa: CASSDLGGETQYF
j_gene: TRBJ2-7; abundance: once; d_gene: TRBD2; v_gene: TRBV27; CDR3nt: TGTGCCAGCAGTTTAACTAGCGGGGGCAGCGCGAAGTACGAGCAGTACTTC; CDR3aa: CASSLTSGGSAKYEQYF
j_gene: TRBJ1-5; abundance: .; d_gene: .; v_gene: TRBV7-8; CDR3nt: TGTGCCAGCAGCTTAGAGGAGGGTCAGCCCCAGCATTTT; CDR3aa: CASSLEEGQPQHF
j_gene: TRBJ2-1; abundance: once; d_gene: .; v_gene: TRBV12-5; CDR3nt: TGTGCTAGTGGGTCTACAGGTGAGCAGTTCTTC; CDR3aa: CASGSTGEQFF
j_gene: TRBJ2-5; abundance: .; d_gene: .; v_gene: TRBV5-1; CDR3nt: TGCGCCAGCAGCCAGATACAAGAGACCCAGTACTTC; CDR3aa: CASSQIQETQYF
j_gene: TRBJ2-6; abundance: .; d_gene: TRBD1; v_gene: TRBV7-6; CDR3nt: TGTGCCAGCAGCTTAAAGGGGACAGTGCACTCTGGGGCCAACGTCCTGACTTTC; CDR3aa: CASSLKGTVHSGANVLTF
j_gene: TRBJ2-3; abundance: .; d_gene: .; v_gene: TRBV5-5; CDR3nt: TGTGCCAGCAGCATGTACAGGGCGACAGATACGCAGTATTTT; CDR3aa: CASSMYRATDTQYF
j_gene: TRBJ1-2; abundance: .; d_gene: TRBD1; v_gene: TRBV6-5; CDR3nt: TGTGCCAGCAGTTTTTACAGGGGCAACTATGGCTACACCTTC; CDR3aa: CASSFYRGNYGYTF
j_gene: TRBJ1-6; abundance: .; d_gene: TRBD1; v_gene: TRBV6-5; CDR3nt: TGTGCCAGCAGTCGCGGGACAGGTGTCTCTCCCCTCCACTTT; CDR3aa: CASSRGTGVSPLHF
j_gene: TRBJ2-7; abundance: .; d_gene: .; v_gene: TRBV11-2; CDR3nt: TGTGCCAGCAGCACCTTACAGGGTCGAGGGAACGAGCAGTACTTC; CDR3aa: CASSTLQGRGNEQYF
j_gene: TRBJ1-2; abundance: .; d_gene: TRBD1; v_gene: TRBV28; CDR3nt: TGTGCCAGCAGTGACCGGGACAGTGTTTATGGCTACACCTTC; CDR3aa: CASSDRDSVYGYTF
j_gene: TRBJ1-3; abundance: .; d_gene: .; v_gene: TRBV5-1; CDR3nt: TGCGCCAGCAGCTTGTGGGGCGGGGCAGCGAGCTCTGGAAACACCATATATTTT; CDR3aa: CASSLWGGAASSGNTIYF
j_gene: TRBJ1-5; abundance: .; d_gene: TRBD1; v_gene: TRBV18; CDR3nt: TGTGCCAGCTCAGTGGACAGGGGCAATCAGCCACAGCATTTT; CDR3aa: CASSVDRGNQPQHF
j_gene: TRBJ1-4; abundance: .; d_gene: .; v_gene: TRBV10-2; CDR3nt: TGCGCCAGCAGTGAGCTAGGAAGGGAAAAACTGTTTTTT; CDR3aa: CASSELGREKLFF